Shown below are 8 T cell receptor beta chains from a single sample sequenced in a study of blood T cells in healthy people across ages. A second PCR of 7 to 11 cycles used a sample-barcoded 5' primer and a J-beta primer mix. Each CDR3 protein gets one entry after TCRdb re-called the 5' RACE reads with MiXCR. The sample consists of 780,000 or so distinct CDR3 sequences, about 53% of them appearing once. What was sequenced was blood. These TCRs come from an elderly man in good health.

This clonotype came up once. The chain has TRBV30 and TRBJ2-1; D might be TRBD1 or TRBD2, each matching 5 bases. This CDR3 region has 12 residues. With 4 bases removed from V and 9 bases from J, the gap between germline ends came to 13 bases. Germline V gene data show CDR1 as GTSNPN and CDR2 as SVGIG (reference sequence). CDR3 in DNA: TGTGCCTGGAACTTAGGGACCGGTGAGCAGTTCTTC. It is translated as CAWNLGTGEQFF.

This chain connects TRBV6-1 to TRBJ1-4; D ambiguous. Trimming removed 5 bases at V and 0 bases at J, with 10 bases between. The length of the CDR3 is 15 residues. The germline gives CDR1 MNHNS, CDR2 SASEGT. The CDR3, as DNA: TGTGCCAGCAGTCCTAGCTCCGCAACTAATGAAAAACTGTTTTTT. This encodes CASSPSSATNEKLFF.

This sequence joins TRBV2 and TRBJ1-1; D not resolved. The V gene lost 8 bases and the J gene lost 0 bases, with 16 bases spanning the gap. Per the germline V gene, CDR1 is SNHLY and CDR2 is FYNNEI. There are 15 residues in the CDR3. CDR3 sequence (DNA): TGTGCCAGCGTTAAGGTTCCGGTCATGAACACTGAAGCTTTCTTT. It codes for CASVKVPVMNTEAFF.

Only a few counts were recorded for this clonotype. The chain carries TRBV5-5 and TRBJ2-3; D possibly corresponds to TRBD1 (7 bases). Germline V gives CDR1 SGHKS, CDR2 YYEKEE (reference sequence). This CDR3 region has 15 residues. The V and J ends lost 2 bases and 14 bases respectively, with 24 bases between them. The CDR3 sequence is CASSLVPGGNRYAYF. CDR3 coding DNA: TGTGCCAGCAGCTTAGTCCCAGGGGGGAACAGATACGCGTATTTT.

This chain connects TRBV14 to TRBJ2-5; possibly TRBD1 for D (5 bases). The J call is uncertain, as TRBJ2-7 better fits the DNA end. The CDR3 runs 12 residues. Germline CDR1 is SGHDN and CDR2 is FVKESK. CDR3 sequence reads: CASSLRTREQYF. CDR3 sequence (DNA): TGTGCCAGCAGCCTGCGGACACGCGAGCAGTACTTC.

This clonotype has a handful of counts. J is TRBJ2-7 and V is TRBV7-2; D call uncertain. Germline V gene data show CDR1 as SGHTA and CDR2 as FQGNSA. Trimming shortened V by 1 base and J by 2 bases, and 6 bases separated the two germline ends. The length of the CDR3 is 13 residues. The CDR3 DNA is TGTGCCAGCAGCTTAGACCCGACCTACGAGCAGTACTTC. Its translation is CASSLDPTYEQYF.

V is TRBV7-9 and J is TRBJ2-3; unclear D gene. Germline V lookup: CDR1 SEHNR, CDR2 FQNEAQ (reference sequence). The CDR3 loop spans 14 amino acids. V lost 4 bases and J lost 6, with 14 bases in between. The CDR3 DNA reads as TGTGCCAGCAGCTCCCATAGAACACCGGATACGCAGTATTTT. This encodes CASSSHRTPDTQYF.

Only a few counts were recorded for this clonotype. V usage is TRBV29-1 and J usage is TRBJ2-3; D possibly matches TRBD1 or TRBD2 (5 bases each). The CDR3 consists of 16 residues. Germline V gives CDR1 SQVTM, CDR2 ANQGSEA. V dropped 4 bases and J dropped 14 bases, with 31 bases sitting between them. The CDR3 reads CSVGFPGGLGHRYAYF. The DNA of the CDR3 is TGCAGCGTTGGTTTCCCGGGCGGACTGGGGCACAGATACGCGTATTTT.